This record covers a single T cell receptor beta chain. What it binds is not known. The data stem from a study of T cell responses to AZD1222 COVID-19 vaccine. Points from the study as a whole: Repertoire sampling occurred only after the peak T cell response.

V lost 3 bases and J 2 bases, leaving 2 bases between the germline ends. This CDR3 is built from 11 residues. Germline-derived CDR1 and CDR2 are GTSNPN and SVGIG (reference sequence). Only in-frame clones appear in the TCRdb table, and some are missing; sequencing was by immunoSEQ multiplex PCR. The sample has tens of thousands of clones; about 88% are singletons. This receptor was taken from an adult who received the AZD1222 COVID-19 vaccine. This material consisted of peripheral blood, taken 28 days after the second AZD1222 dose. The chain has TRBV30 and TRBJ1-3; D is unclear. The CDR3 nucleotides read TGTGCCTGGAGCCCTGGAAACACCATATATTTT. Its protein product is CAWSPGNTIYF.